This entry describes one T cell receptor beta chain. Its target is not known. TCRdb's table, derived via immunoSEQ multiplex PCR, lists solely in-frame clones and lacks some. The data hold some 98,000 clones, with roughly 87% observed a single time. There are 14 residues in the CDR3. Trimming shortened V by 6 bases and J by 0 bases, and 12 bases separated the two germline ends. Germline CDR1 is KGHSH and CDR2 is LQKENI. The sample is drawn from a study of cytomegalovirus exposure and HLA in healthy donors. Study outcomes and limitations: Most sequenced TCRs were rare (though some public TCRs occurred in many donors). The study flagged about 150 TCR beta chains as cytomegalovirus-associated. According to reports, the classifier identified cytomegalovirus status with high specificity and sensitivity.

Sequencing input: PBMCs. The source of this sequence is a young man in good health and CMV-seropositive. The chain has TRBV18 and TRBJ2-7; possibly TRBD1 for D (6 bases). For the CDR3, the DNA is TGTGCCAGCTCTGAAGACAGGAGCTCCTACGAGCAGTACTTC. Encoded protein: CASSEDRSSYEQYF.